Presented here are 21 T cell receptor beta chains from one specimen sequenced in a study of OX40 agonist ivuxolimab in advanced cancers. Clones were read by immunoSEQ multiplex PCR, and TCRdb kept only the in-frame ones, dropping some. The data show roughly 41,000 clones, roughly 86% seen once. This material consisted of CD4+ or CD8+ T cells sorted from blood, taken in a trial of the OX40 agonist ivuxolimab. The receptors come from an adult with an advanced solid tumor such as melanoma, head and neck, liver or kidney cancer.

This chain uses TRBV10-3 with TRBJ2-1, with D perhaps matching TRBD2 (7 bases). Trimming removed 6 bases at V and 4 bases at J, with 16 bases between. The CDR3 has 15 residues. In germline, CDR1 is ENHRY, CDR2 SYGVKD. The CDR3 nucleotides read TGTGCCATCAGGGGGGGGCGTTATCCTTACAATGAGCAGTTCTTC. This encodes CAIRGGRYPYNEQFF.

The V gene is TRBV28, the J gene TRBJ1-2; D unclear. In germline, CDR1 is MDHEN, CDR2 SYDVKM. V lost 11 bases and J 4 bases, leaving 17 bases between the germline ends. The CDR3 loop spans 13 amino acids. CDR3 sequence: CAAVPPRSYGYTF. In DNA form, the CDR3 reads TGTGCCGCGGTGCCCCCAAGGTCCTATGGCTACACCTTC.

The V call is TRBV16, the J call TRBJ2-1, with 8 bases that match TRBD2. Germline CDR1 and CDR2: KGHSY and FQNENV. After removal of 4 bases from V and 4 bases from J, the junction contained 3 bases not matched to a gene. The length of the CDR3 is 14 residues. Written as DNA, the CDR3 is TGTGCCAGCAGCCTTAGCGGGGCTTACAATGAGCAGTTCTTC. This sequence encodes CASSLSGAYNEQFF.

The rearrangement uses TRBV7-9 and TRBJ1-1, with 7 bases matching TRBD1. The CDR3 consists of 14 residues. Germline V gives CDR1 SEHNR, CDR2 FQNEAQ (reference sequence). V was clipped by 4 bases and J by 8 bases; unmatched bases: 10. This chain's CDR3 is CASSSGTVAFEAFF. Here the CDR3 DNA reads TGTGCCAGCAGCTCCGGGACAGTGGCCTTCGAAGCTTTCTTT.

The V and J genes are TRBV19 and TRBJ1-5; TRBD1 is a possible D gene (5 bases). V lost 10 bases, J lost 2 bases, and 21 bases lay in between. The germline gives CDR1 LNHDA, CDR2 SQIVND (reference sequence). The CDR3 spans 16 residues. CDR3: CATKPGTGMGNQPQHF. CDR3 DNA sequence: TGTGCCACTAAACCCGGGACGGGTATGGGCAATCAGCCCCAGCATTTT.

V and J are TRBV7-9 and TRBJ2-1, with 10 bases lining up with TRBD1. CDR1 is SEHNR, CDR2 FQNEAQ, per germline (reference sequence). The CDR3 has 16 amino acids. V was clipped by 5 bases and J by 7 bases; unmatched bases: 11. The CDR3 protein is CASSPRDRGAGNEQFF. The CDR3 DNA reads as TGTGCCAGCAGCCCCAGGGACAGGGGTGCGGGAAATGAGCAGTTCTTC.

V gene TRBV7-9 combines with J gene TRBJ2-5; D call uncertain. V gave up 1 base and J gave up 5 bases, with 8 bases separating them. The CDR3 totals 13 residues. Germline V gene lookup returns CDR1 SEHNR and CDR2 FQNEAQ (reference sequence). The CDR3 here is CASSLGSAETQYF. The CDR3 DNA sequence: TGTGCCAGCAGCTTAGGGTCGGCGGAGACCCAGTACTTC.

The chain joins TRBV6-5 to TRBJ1-5; D possibly corresponds to TRBD1 (6 bases). The CDR3 length is 14 residues. V lost 5 bases to trimming and J lost 1 base, with 9 bases between them. Germline V lookup: CDR1 MNHEY, CDR2 SVGAGI. The CDR3 region is CASSQGNSNQPQHF. As DNA, the CDR3 is TGTGCCAGCAGTCAGGGGAACAGCAATCAGCCCCAGCATTTT.

The chain links TRBV9 to TRBJ1-5; no firm D call. There are 14 residues in the CDR3. The germline V and J ends were trimmed by 0 bases and 6 bases, with 10 bases remaining between them. Germline CDR1 and CDR2: SGDLS and YYNGEE. The CDR3 protein is CASSVATEGQPQHF. The DNA of the CDR3 is TGTGCCAGCAGCGTAGCTACAGAAGGTCAGCCCCAGCATTTT.

The chain uses TRBV5-4 and TRBJ2-7, with 7 nucleotides matching TRBD1. This CDR3 has 14 amino acids. J lost 0 bases, V lost 6 bases, and 6 bases had no gene match. Germline CDR1 SGHNT, CDR2 YYREEE (reference sequence). The CDR3 region is CASTSGDSSYEQYF. CDR3 DNA: TGTGCCAGCACCTCTGGGGACAGCTCCTACGAGCAGTACTTC.

The chain is built from TRBV21-1 and TRBJ2-1. TRBV21-1 is labeled a pseudogene. The CDR3 has 10 residues. The CDR3 loop reads CASGGPEQFF. The CDR3 region has the DNA TGTGCCAGCGGGGGACCTGAGCAGTTCTTC.

The chain carries TRBV27 and TRBJ1-4; D remains ambiguous. CDR3 length equals 16 residues. CDR1 is MNHEY and CDR2 is SMNVEV in the germline V gene (reference sequence). The V gene lost 3 bases and the J gene lost 1 base, with 12 bases spanning the gap. The CDR3 sequence is CASSLRVERTNEKLFF. The CDR3 DNA sequence: TGTGCCAGCAGTTTGAGGGTGGAAAGAACTAATGAAAAACTGTTTTTT.

This clone appeared once. J is TRBJ2-3 and V is TRBV2; D not resolved. The germline V gene has CDR1 SNHLY and CDR2 FYNNEI. V was clipped by 7 bases and J by 4 bases, with 15 bases between them. This CDR3 contains 14 residues. CDR3 DNA sequence: TGTGCCAGCACTCCCTTGGGTGGAGCAGATACGCAGTATTTT. Encoded protein: CASTPLGGADTQYF.

This rearrangement joins TRBV6-4 to TRBJ2-5; D is possibly TRBD2 (7 bases). Trimming left V 0 bases short and J 4 bases short, with 12 bases between. Germline V CDR1 and CDR2: MRHNA, SNTAGT. The CDR3 has 15 amino acids. CDR3 sequence: CASSDSVGGPETQYF. CDR3 nucleotide sequence: TGTGCCAGCAGTGACTCAGTGGGGGGGCCAGAGACCCAGTACTTC.

J is TRBJ1-2 and V is TRBV27; 7 positions match TRBD1. V shed 3 bases and J 4 bases; nucleotides not matched to a gene: 5. CDR3 length equals 14 residues. From germline, CDR1 is MNHEY and CDR2 SMNVEV (reference sequence). CDR3 DNA: TGTGCCAGCAGTTTCATACAGGGGAGCTATGGCTACACCTTC. Protein sequence: CASSFIQGSYGYTF.

The chain combines TRBV5-1 with TRBJ2-7, with D perhaps given as TRBD1 or TRBD2 (5 bases each). Looked up from germline, CDR1 is SGHRS and CDR2 is YFSETQ. V lost 4 bases, J lost 0 bases, and 26 bases lay in between. The CDR3 extends over 19 amino acids. CDR3 sequence (DNA): TGCGCCAGCAGCCTACCACGGGGCCTACCACAGGACCGCTCCTACGAGCAGTACTTC. This sequence encodes CASSLPRGLPQDRSYEQYF.

The chain couples TRBV4-1 to TRBJ2-7; the D gene is possibly TRBD1 (6 bases). V gave up 1 base and J gave up 5 bases, with 18 bases separating them. The CDR3 has 16 amino acids. Germline V gives CDR1 MGHRA, CDR2 YSYEKL. The CDR3 DNA sequence: TGCGCCAGCAGCCAAGTCTTCGAAGGGGGTCGGGACGAGCAGTACTTC. This codes for CASSQVFEGGRDEQYF.

The DNA of the CDR3 is TGTGCCAGCATCGTGGCCCAGGATGGTCAAGAGACCCAGTACTTC. This gives the protein CASIVAQDGQETQYF. The gene calls are TRBV2 and TRBJ2-5, with D unclear. Germline-derived CDR1 and CDR2 are SNHLY and FYNNEI. This CDR3 has 15 residues. V was cut by 7 bases and J by 2 bases, with 17 bases left in between.

The chain is built from TRBV27 and TRBJ1-1; 7 bases agree with TRBD1. Germline CDR1 and CDR2: MNHEY and SMNVEV (reference sequence). This CDR3 contains 14 residues. V lost 4 bases and J lost 5; bases outside the gene matches: 7. The CDR3: CASSSGGDRTEAFF. The DNA of the CDR3 is TGTGCCAGCAGTTCAGGGGGTGACCGGACTGAAGCTTTCTTT.

The chain uses TRBV6-5 and TRBJ1-2; 9 nucleotides align to TRBD1. Per the germline V gene, CDR1 is MNHEY and CDR2 is SVGAGI. The CDR3 is made up of 15 amino acids. J was trimmed by 5 bases and V by 5 bases; bases with no gene match: 9. This chain's CDR3 is CASSKTGTGLYGYTF. The CDR3, as DNA: TGTGCCAGCAGTAAGACCGGGACAGGGCTTTATGGCTACACCTTC.

This CDR3 is CASSFELRGTGDTGELFF. The CDR3 nucleotides are TGTGCCAGCAGCTTTGAACTTAGGGGAACAGGGGACACCGGGGAGCTGTTTTTT. The chain links TRBV7-2 to TRBJ2-2; TRBD1 matches 7 bases. Germline assignment: CDR1 SGHTA and CDR2 FQGNSA. After removal of 3 bases from V and 3 bases from J, the junction contained 13 bases not matched to a gene. The CDR3 covers 18 residues.